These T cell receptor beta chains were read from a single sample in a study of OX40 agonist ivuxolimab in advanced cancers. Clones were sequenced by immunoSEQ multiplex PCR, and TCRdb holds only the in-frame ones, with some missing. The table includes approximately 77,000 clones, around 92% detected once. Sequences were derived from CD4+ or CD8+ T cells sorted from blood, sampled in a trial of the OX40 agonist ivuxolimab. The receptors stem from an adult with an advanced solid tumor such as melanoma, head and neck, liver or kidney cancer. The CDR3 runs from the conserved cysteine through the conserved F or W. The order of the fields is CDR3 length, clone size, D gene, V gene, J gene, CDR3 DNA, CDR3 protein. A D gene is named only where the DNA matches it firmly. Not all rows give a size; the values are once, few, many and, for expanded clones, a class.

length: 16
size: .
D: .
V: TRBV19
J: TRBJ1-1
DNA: TGTGCCAGTAGTACCCCGTGGGACATTAAAAACACTGAAGCTTTCTTT
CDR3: CASSTPWDIKNTEAFF

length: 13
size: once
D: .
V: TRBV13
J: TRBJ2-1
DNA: TGTGCCAGCAAGGCTTGGCAGTACAATGAGCAGTTCTTC
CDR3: CASKAWQYNEQFF

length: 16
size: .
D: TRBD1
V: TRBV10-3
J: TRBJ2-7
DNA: TGTGCCATCAGAGATACACAGGGGGCCTATCCCTACGAGCAGTACTTC
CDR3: CAIRDTQGAYPYEQYF

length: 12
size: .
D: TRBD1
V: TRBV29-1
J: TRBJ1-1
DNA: TGCAGCTCCAGGGGGCGGTACACTGAAGCTTTCTTT
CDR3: CSSRGRYTEAFF

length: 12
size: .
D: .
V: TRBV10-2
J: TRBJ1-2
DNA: TGCGCCAGCAGTGAGTCGACCAATGGCTACACCTTC
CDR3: CASSESTNGYTF

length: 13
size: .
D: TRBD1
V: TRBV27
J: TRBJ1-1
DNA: TGTGCCAGCGGGGGACAGGGGGGTACTGAAGCTTTCTTT
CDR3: CASGGQGGTEAFF

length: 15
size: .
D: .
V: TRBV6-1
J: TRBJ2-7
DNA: TGTGCCAGCAGTCAGGAACCTTCGAGCTCCTACGAGCAGTACTTC
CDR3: CASSQEPSSSYEQYF

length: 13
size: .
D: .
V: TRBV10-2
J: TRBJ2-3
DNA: TGCGCCAGCAGTGAGGGGAGAACAGATACGCAGTATTTT
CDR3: CASSEGRTDTQYF

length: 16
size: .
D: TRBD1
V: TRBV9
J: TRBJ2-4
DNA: TGTGCCAGCAGCGTCTCCGGACAGGGGAACAAAAACATTCAGTACTTC
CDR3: CASSVSGQGNKNIQYF

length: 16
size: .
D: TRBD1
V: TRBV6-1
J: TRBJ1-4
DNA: TGTGCCAGCAGTGAAATTATAGGGACAGGGAACGAAAAACTGTTTTTT
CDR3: CASSEIIGTGNEKLFF

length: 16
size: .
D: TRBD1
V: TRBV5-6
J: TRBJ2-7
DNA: TGTGCCAGCAGCGGCGGGACAGGCCTTATCTTAATCGAGCAGTACTTC
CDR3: CASSGGTGLILIEQYF

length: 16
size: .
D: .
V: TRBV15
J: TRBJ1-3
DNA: TGTGCCACCAGCATTGATACGGGGGGCTCTGGAAACACCATATATTTT
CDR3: CATSIDTGGSGNTIYF

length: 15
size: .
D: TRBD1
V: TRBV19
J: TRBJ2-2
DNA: TGTGCCAGCTTTCCGGGACAGGGATTTAACGGGGAGCTGTTTTTT
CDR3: CASFPGQGFNGELFF

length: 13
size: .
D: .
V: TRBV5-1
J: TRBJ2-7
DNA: TGCGCCAGCAGCTATGATGGGGTTCGCGAGCAGTACTTC
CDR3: CASSYDGVREQYF

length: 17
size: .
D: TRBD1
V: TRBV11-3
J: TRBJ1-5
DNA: TGTGCCAGCAGCTTAGAAGGGGACAGGGACTCCAATCAGCCCCAGCATTTT
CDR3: CASSLEGDRDSNQPQHF

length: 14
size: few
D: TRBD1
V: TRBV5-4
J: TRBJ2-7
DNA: TGTGCCAGCCATCCCGGACAGGGTGACTACGAGCAGTACTTC
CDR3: CASHPGQGDYEQYF

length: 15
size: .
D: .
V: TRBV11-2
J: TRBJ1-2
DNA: TGTGCCAGCAGCCCACCCGGGACAATTAACTATGGCTACACCTTC
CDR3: CASSPPGTINYGYTF

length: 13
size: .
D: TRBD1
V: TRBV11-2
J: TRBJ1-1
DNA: TGTGCCAGCAGCTTAACAGGGGGCAAAGAAGCTTTCTTT
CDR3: CASSLTGGKEAFF

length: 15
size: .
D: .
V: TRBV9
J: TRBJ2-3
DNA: TGTGCCAGCAGCGCGCCGCAATCGGGCACAGATACGCAGTATTTT
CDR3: CASSAPQSGTDTQYF

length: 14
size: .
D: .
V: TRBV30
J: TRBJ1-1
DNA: TGTGCCTGGAGTGTGGGGCAGTTAAACACTGAAGCTTTCTTT
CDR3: CAWSVGQLNTEAFF

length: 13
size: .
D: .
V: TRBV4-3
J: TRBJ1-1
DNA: TGCGCCAGCAGCCAAGGGACGAACACTGAAGCTTTCTTT
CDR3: CASSQGTNTEAFF

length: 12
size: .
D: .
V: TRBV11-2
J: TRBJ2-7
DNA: TGTGCCAGCAGCGGGGGGGGGCACGAGCAGTACTTC
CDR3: CASSGGGHEQYF

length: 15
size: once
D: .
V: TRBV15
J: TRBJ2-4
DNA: TGTGCCACCAGCAGAGATCAAGAACTAGAAAACATTCAGTACTTC
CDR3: CATSRDQELENIQYF

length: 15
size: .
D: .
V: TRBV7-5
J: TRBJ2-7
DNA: TGTGTCAGAAGCTTAAGGACGGGCCTAAAATTCGAGCAGTACTTC
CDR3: CVRSLRTGLKFEQYF

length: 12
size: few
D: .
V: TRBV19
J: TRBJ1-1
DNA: TGTGCCAGTAGTATACCATACACTGAAGCTTTCTTT
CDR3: CASSIPYTEAFF

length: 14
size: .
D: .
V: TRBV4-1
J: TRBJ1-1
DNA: TGCGCCAGCAACCCCAGTCCGAGGGACACTGAAGCTTTCTTT
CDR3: CASNPSPRDTEAFF

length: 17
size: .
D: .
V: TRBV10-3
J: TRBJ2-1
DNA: TGTGCCATCACCGAACTAGCAGCCTCCAACTCCTACAATGAGCAGTTCTTC
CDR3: CAITELAASNSYNEQFF

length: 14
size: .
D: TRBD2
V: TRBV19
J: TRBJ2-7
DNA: TGTGCCAGTAGTTTCGCGGGGGGGTCCTACGAGCAGTACTTC
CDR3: CASSFAGGSYEQYF

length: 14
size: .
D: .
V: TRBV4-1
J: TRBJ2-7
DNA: TGCGCCAGCAGCCAAGATGGCGGCTCCTACGAGCAGTACTTC
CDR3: CASSQDGGSYEQYF

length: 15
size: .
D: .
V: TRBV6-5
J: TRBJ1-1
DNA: TGTGCCAGCAGTTACTCGTTCAGGGCGAACACTGAAGCTTTCTTT
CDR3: CASSYSFRANTEAFF

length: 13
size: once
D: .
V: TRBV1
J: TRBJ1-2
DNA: TGCACCAGCAGGCACCACAAAAACTATGGCTACACCTTC
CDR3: CTSRHHKNYGYTF

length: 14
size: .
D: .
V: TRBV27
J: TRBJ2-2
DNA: TGTGCCAGCAGTTTAGGGCTTTCCACCGGGGAGCTGTTTTTT
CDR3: CASSLGLSTGELFF

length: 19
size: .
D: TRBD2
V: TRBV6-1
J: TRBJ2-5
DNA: TGTGCCAGCAGTGAAGCGCTCCTAGCGGGGGTGGGGGTCCAAGAGACCCAGTACTTC
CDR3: CASSEALLAGVGVQETQYF

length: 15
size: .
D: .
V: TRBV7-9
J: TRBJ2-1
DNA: TGTGCCAGCAGCCCCAAAACAGGGAGCTACAATGAGCAGTTCTTC
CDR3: CASSPKTGSYNEQFF

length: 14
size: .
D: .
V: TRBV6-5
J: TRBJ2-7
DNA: TGTGCCAGCAGTTACGGGGGTGGCACCTACGAGCAGTACTTC
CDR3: CASSYGGGTYEQYF

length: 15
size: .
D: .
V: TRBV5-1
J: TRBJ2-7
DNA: TGCGCCAGCAGCTTGGAAACAGGGAACTCCTACGAGCAGTACTTC
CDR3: CASSLETGNSYEQYF

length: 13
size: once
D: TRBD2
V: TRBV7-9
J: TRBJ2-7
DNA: TGTGCCAGCAGCGCCCGACTAGCGGGCGAGCAGTACTTC
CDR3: CASSARLAGEQYF

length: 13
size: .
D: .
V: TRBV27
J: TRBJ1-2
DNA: TGTGCCAGCAGTTCCCCATACAACTATGGCTACACCTTC
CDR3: CASSSPYNYGYTF

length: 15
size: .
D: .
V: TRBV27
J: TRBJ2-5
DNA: TGTGCCAGCAGTTTAGCGGCAGGTTCGCAAGAGACCCAGTACTTC
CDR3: CASSLAAGSQETQYF

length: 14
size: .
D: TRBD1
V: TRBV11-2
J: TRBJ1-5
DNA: TGTGCCAGCAGCTGGACAGGGGGCAATCAGCCCCAGCATTTT
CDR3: CASSWTGGNQPQHF

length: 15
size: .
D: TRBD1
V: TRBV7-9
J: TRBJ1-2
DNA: TGTGCCAGCAGCTCACCGGGACAGGAATACTATGGCTACACCTTC
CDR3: CASSSPGQEYYGYTF

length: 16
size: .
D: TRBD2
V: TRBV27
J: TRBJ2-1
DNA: TGTGCCAGCACCCCCCGCTCGAGCGGGGGGAACAATGAGCAGTTCTTC
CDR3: CASTPRSSGGNNEQFF

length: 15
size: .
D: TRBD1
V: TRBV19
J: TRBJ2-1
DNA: TGTGCCAGTAGTAAACAGGGGGAGGCTTACAATGAGCAGTTCTTC
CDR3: CASSKQGEAYNEQFF

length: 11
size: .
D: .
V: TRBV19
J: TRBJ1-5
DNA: TGTGCCACTGGGGTCAATCAGCCCCAGCATTTT
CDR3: CATGVNQPQHF

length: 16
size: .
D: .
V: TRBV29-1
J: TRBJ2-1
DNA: TGCAGCGTTGAAGGGGAGTCAACTAGGGACTACAATGAGCAGTTCTTC
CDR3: CSVEGESTRDYNEQFF